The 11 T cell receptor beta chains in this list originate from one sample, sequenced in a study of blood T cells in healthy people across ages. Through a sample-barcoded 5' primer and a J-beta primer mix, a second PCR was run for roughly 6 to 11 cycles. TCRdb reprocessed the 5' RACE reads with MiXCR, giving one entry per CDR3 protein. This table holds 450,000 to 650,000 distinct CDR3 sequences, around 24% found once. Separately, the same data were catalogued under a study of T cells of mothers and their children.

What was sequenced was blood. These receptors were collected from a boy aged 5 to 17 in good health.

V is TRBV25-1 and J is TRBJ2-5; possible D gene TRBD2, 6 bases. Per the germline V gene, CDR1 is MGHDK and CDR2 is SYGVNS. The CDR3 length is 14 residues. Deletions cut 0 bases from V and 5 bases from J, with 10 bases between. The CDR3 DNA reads TGTGCCAGCAGTGAATATTCAGGGAGGGAGACCCAGTACTTC. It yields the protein CASSEYSGRETQYF.

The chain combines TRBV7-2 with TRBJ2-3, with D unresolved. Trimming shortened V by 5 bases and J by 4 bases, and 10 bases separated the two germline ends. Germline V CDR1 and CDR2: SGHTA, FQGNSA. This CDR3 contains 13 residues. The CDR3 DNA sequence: TGTGCCAGCAGCCTCCAGCCTCCAGATACGCAGTATTTT. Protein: CASSLQPPDTQYF.

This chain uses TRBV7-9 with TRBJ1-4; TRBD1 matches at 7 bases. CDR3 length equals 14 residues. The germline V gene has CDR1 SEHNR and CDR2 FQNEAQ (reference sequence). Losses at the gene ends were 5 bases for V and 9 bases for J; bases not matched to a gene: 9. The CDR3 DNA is TGTGCCAGCAGCCCGGGACAGATAATGAAAAAACTGTTTTTT. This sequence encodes CASSPGQIMKKLFF. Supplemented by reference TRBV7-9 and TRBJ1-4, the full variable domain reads DTGVSQNPRHKITKRGQNVTFRCDPISEHNRLYWYRQTLGQGPEFLTYFQNEAQLEKSRLLSDRFSAERPKGSFSTLEIQRTEQGDSAMYLCASSPGQIMKKLFFGSGTQLSVL.

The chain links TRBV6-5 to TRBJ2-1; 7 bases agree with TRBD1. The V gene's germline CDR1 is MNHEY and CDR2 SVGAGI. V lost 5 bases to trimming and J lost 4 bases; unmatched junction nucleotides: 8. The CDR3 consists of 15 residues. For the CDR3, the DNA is TGTGCCAGCAGTAGGGGGACAGTTTCGTACAATGAGCAGTTCTTC. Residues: CASSRGTVSYNEQFF.

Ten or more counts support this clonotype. The CDR3 DNA is TGTGCCAGCAGCTTAGTACAGGGGGTAGGTAATTCACCCCTCCACTTT. It is translated as CASSLVQGVGNSPLHF. This sequence joins TRBV11-2 and TRBJ1-6, with TRBD1 matching 8 bases. V was clipped by 1 base and J by 6 bases; unmatched bases: 5. In germline, CDR1 is SGHAT, CDR2 FQNNGV. This CDR3 contains 16 residues.

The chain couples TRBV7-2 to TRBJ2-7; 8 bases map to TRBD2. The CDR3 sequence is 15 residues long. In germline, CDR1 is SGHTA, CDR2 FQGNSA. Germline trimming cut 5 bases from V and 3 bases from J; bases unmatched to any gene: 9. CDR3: CASSPIALAGYEQYF. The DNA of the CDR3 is TGTGCCAGCAGCCCTATCGCCCTAGCGGGCTACGAGCAGTACTTC. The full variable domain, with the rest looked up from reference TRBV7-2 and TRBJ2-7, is GAGVSQSPSNKVTEKGKDVELRCDPISGHTALYWYRQSLGQGLEFLIYFQGNSAPDKSGLPSDRFSAERTGGSVSTLTIQRTQQEDSAVYLCASSPIALAGYEQYFGPGTRLTVT.

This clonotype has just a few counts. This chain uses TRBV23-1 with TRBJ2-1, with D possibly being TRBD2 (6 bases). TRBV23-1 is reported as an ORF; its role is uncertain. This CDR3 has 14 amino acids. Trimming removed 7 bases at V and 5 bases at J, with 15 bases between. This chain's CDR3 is CASTPGLTNNEQFF. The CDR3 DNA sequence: TGCGCCAGCACCCCGGGACTGACTAACAATGAGCAGTTCTTC.

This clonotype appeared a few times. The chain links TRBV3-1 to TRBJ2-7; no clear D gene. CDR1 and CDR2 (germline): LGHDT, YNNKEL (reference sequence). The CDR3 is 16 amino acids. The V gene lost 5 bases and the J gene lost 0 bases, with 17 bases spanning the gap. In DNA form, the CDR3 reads TGTGCCAGCAGCGGTTCTCGGAAGTCTTACTCCTACGAGCAGTACTTC. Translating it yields CASSGSRKSYSYEQYF.

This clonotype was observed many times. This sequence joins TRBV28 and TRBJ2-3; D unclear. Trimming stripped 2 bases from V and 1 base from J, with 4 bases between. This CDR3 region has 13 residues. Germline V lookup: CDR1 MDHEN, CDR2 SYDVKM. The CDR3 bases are TGTGCCAGCAGTTTACCCGGCACAGATACGCAGTATTTT. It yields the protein CASSLPGTDTQYF.

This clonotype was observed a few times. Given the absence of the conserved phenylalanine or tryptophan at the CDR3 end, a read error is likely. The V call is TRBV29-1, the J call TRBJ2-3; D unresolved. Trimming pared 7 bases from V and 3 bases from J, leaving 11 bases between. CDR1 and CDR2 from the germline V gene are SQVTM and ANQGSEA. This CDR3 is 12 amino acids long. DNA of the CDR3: TGCAGCGCTTTGTGGGCTACAGATACGCAGTATCTT. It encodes CSALWATDTQYL.

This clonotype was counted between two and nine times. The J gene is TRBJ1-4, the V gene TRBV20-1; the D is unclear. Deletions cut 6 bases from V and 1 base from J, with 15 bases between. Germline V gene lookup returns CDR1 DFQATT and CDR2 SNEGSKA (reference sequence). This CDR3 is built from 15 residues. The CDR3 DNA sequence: TGCAGTGCCTCCAGTCTTCAGCAAACTAATGAAAAACTGTTTTTT. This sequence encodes CSASSLQQTNEKLFF.